Following are 13 T cell receptor beta chains from one sample sequenced in a study of T cells in Graves' hyperthyroidism and ophthalmopathy. Amplification yielded TCR beta CDR3 regions, with RNA transcripts as the source. The primer set for the first-round RT-PCR of the TCR CDR3 was HTBI. TCRdb ran MiXCR on the multiplex PCR reads and lists one entry per CDR3 protein. The sample has some 600,000 distinct CDR3 sequences, about 14% seen once. Sequenced: blood. The origin of the receptors is a woman aged 30 to 39 with Graves' hyperthyroidism that later progressed to Graves' ophthalmopathy.

The J gene is TRBJ1-1, the V gene TRBV18; weak D call: TRBD1 (5 bases). The CDR3 contains 15 residues. Trimming removed 2 bases from V and 5 bases from J, with 15 bases in between. Germline values: CDR1 KGHSH, CDR2 LQKENI. The CDR3 DNA sequence: TGTGCCAGCTCACCAATGGGGCCGAGTGGAACTGAAGCTTTCTTT. This sequence encodes CASSPMGPSGTEAFF.

As to this clonotype: This could be a read error, since a much larger clone is one nucleotide away. V gene TRBV2 combines with J gene TRBJ2-7; TRBD1 matches at 7 bases. The CDR3 spans 15 residues. Per germline, CDR1 SNHLY and CDR2 FYNNEI. CDR3 coding DNA: TGTGCCAGCAGTGAAGAGTCAGGGGGTCCCTACGAGCGGTACTTC. It yields the protein CASSEESGGPYERYF.

This clonotype has just a few counts. Germline is not matched at one junction end, which may reflect a read error. The gene calls are TRBV19 and TRBJ1-1; 11 nucleotides line up with TRBD1. Germline CDR1 reads LNHDA; CDR2 reads SQIVND (reference sequence). CDR3 length: 15 amino acids. In nucleotides, the CDR3 is TGTGCCGGTAGCCAGGGACAGGGGGATTCATCTGAAGCTTTCTTT. Its protein is CAGSQGQGDSSEAFF.

In this sample, this clonotype turned up many times. The J gene is TRBJ2-7, the V gene TRBV18; 7 nucleotides agree with TRBD2. Germline V gene lookup returns CDR1 KGHSH and CDR2 LQKENI. The V segment lost 2 bases and the J segment 7 bases; nucleotides outside the gene matches: 11. The CDR3 length is 15 residues. The CDR3 coding sequence is TGTGCCAGCTCACCATACGAGGGAGGGGCTGAGGAGCAGTACTTC. Its translation is CASSPYEGGAEEQYF. The full variable domain, with the rest looked up from reference TRBV18 and TRBJ2-7, is NAGVMQNPRHLVRRRGQEARLRCSPMKGHSHVYWYRQLPEEGLKFMVYLQKENIIDESGMPKERFSAEFPKEGPSILRIQQVVRGDSAAYFCASSPYEGGAEEQYFGPGTRLTVT.

This clonotype was observed at least ten times. The CDR3 spells CSVEETGYTEAFF. In DNA, the CDR3 is TGCAGCGTTGAAGAGACGGGATACACTGAAGCTTTCTTT. The rearrangement links TRBV29-1 to TRBJ1-1; D is undetermined. Trimming pared 0 bases from V and 3 bases from J, leaving 8 bases between. CDR1 is SQVTM, CDR2 ANQGSEA, per germline. This CDR3 has 13 amino acids. Looking up the rest from reference TRBV29-1 and TRBJ1-1 gives the full variable domain: SAVISQKPSRDICQRGTSLTIQCQVDSQVTMMFWYRQQPGQSLTLIATANQGSEATYESGFVIDKFPISRPNLTFSTLTVSNMSPEDSSIYLCSVEETGYTEAFFGQGTRLTVV.

The table lists this clonotype with many counts. The rearrangement uses TRBV7-2 and TRBJ1-6, with D possibly matching TRBD1 (6 bases). V was cut by 4 bases and J by 8 bases, with 15 bases left in between. The CDR3 extends over 15 amino acids. Germline values: CDR1 SGHTA, CDR2 FQGNSA. The CDR3 nucleotides are TGTGCCAGCAGCTCAAGGAGGACAGACTATTCACCCCTCCACTTT. This translates into CASSSRRTDYSPLHF.

CDR3 protein: CASSQQLMYEQYF. Written as DNA, the CDR3 is TGCGCCAGCAGCCAACAACTGATGTACGAGCAGTACTTC. The chain combines TRBV4-3 with TRBJ2-7; D is unclear. Germline assignment: CDR1 LGHNA and CDR2 YSLEER. The CDR3 sequence is 13 residues long. The V gene lost 2 bases and the J gene lost 4 bases, with 9 bases spanning the gap.

This clonotype was seen only a few times. The rearrangement joins TRBV5-5 to TRBJ1-5; D is undetermined. Germline V gene lookup returns CDR1 SGHKS and CDR2 YYEKEE (reference sequence). The V end was cut by 1 base, the J end by 0 bases, with 8 bases between. The CDR3 is made up of 15 amino acids. The CDR3 DNA reads as TGTGCCAGCAGCTTGAACACCTATAGCAATCAGCCCCAGCATTTT. The encoded protein is CASSLNTYSNQPQHF. Complete variable domain (other parts from reference TRBV5-5 and TRBJ1-5): DAGVTQSPTHLIKTRGQQVTLRCSPISGHKSVSWYQQVLGQGPQFIFQYYEKEERGRGNFPDRFSARQFPNYSSELNVNALLLGDSALYLCASSLNTYSNQPQHFGDGTRLSIL.

This clonotype was counted many times. This CDR3 is CASSQAGVSNQPQHF. Written as DNA, the CDR3 is TGTGCCAGCAGCCAAGCAGGGGTGTCGAATCAGCCCCAGCATTTT. The V call is TRBV2, the J call TRBJ1-5; TRBD1 might be the D (6 bases). With 6 bases removed from V and 4 bases from J, the gap between germline ends came to 16 bases. The CDR3 is made up of 15 amino acids. Germline V lookup: CDR1 SNHLY, CDR2 FYNNEI. The full variable domain, its missing parts supplied by reference TRBV2 and TRBJ1-5, is EPEVTQTPSHQVTQMGQEVILRCVPISNHLYFYWYRQILGQKVEFLVSFYNNEISEKSEIFDDQFSVERPDGSNFTLKIRSTKLEDSAMYFCASSQAGVSNQPQHFGDGTRLSIL.

This chain links TRBV6-2 or TRBV6-3 with TRBJ2-5; TRBD2 might be the D (5 bases). The CDR3 loop spans 17 amino acids. Germline CDR1 MNHEY, CDR2 SVGEGT. V was pared by 6 bases and J by 2 bases, with 22 bases between. The DNA of the CDR3 is TGTGCCAGCAGGTTACCGGACTTCAGACGGAGACAAGAGACCCAGTACTTC. It translates to CASRLPDFRRRQETQYF.

This clonotype was found many times. The J gene is TRBJ1-1, the V gene TRBV28; D is unclear. Germline CDR1 is MDHEN and CDR2 is SYDVKM. There are 13 residues in the CDR3. V lost 3 bases to trimming and J lost 1 base, with 6 bases between them. CDR3 nucleotide sequence: TGTGCCAGCAGTTTCCCTTCGAACACTGAAGCTTTCTTT. Amino acid sequence: CASSFPSNTEAFF.

This clonotype was recorded at least ten times. The chain combines TRBV12-5 with TRBJ1-1, with TRBD1 as a possible D gene (6 bases). Trimming removed 0 bases at V and 6 bases at J, with 8 bases between. Germline values: CDR1 LGHNT, CDR2 FRNRAP. This CDR3 has 13 amino acids. CDR3: CASGLVKGAEAFF. DNA of the CDR3: TGTGCTAGTGGTTTGGTAAAGGGGGCTGAAGCTTTCTTT.

This clonotype appeared a few times. The CDR3 region has the DNA TGCGCCAGCAGCAGGGGCCCCGGGAACACTGAAGCTTTCTTT. Translating gives CASSRGPGNTEAFF. V usage is TRBV5-1 and J usage is TRBJ1-1; D is perhaps TRBD1 (5 bases). V was trimmed by 4 bases and J by 1 base, leaving 11 bases between them. The CDR3 is 14 residues long. Germline V CDR1 and CDR2: SGHRS, YFSETQ.